These T cell receptor beta chains were read from a single sample in a study of blood T cell repertoires in COVID-19. Some clones are missing from TCRdb's copy, which holds only in-frame ones; the method was immunoSEQ multiplex PCR. The data hold some 100,000 clones, with 88% observed a single time. The sequencing sample was made of peripheral blood. The receptor set was obtained from a woman aged 80 or over with active COVID-19. Both conserved end residues are part of each CDR3. A D gene is named only where the DNA matches it firmly. Some rows have no size entry. The others give once, few or many, or a class for an expanded clone.

abundance: -; v_gene: TRBV5-4; j_gene: TRBJ2-7; d_gene: TRBD1; CDR3aa: CASTRDRGEEQYF; CDR3nt: TGTGCCAGCACCCGGGACAGGGGGGAAGAGCAGTACTTC
abundance: -; v_gene: TRBV7-8; j_gene: TRBJ1-1; d_gene: -; CDR3aa: CASSPLMDTEAFF; CDR3nt: TGTGCCAGCAGCCCACTGATGGACACTGAAGCTTTCTTT
abundance: -; v_gene: TRBV18; j_gene: TRBJ1-5; d_gene: -; CDR3aa: CASSGLGAPNQPQHF; CDR3nt: TGTGCCAGCTCAGGGCTGGGGGCGCCCAATCAGCCCCAGCATTTT
abundance: -; v_gene: TRBV7-3; j_gene: TRBJ2-6; d_gene: TRBD1; CDR3aa: CASSLLGGSGANVLTF; CDR3nt: TGTGCCAGCAGTTTATTAGGGGGCTCCGGGGCCAACGTCCTGACTTTC
abundance: -; v_gene: TRBV5-6; j_gene: TRBJ2-7; d_gene: TRBD1; CDR3aa: CASSWTGTDEQYF; CDR3nt: TGTGCCAGCAGCTGGACAGGGACAGACGAGCAGTACTTC
abundance: -; v_gene: TRBV19; j_gene: TRBJ2-5; d_gene: TRBD2; CDR3aa: CASSTLTGTLAGVETQYF; CDR3nt: TGTGCCAGTAGTACATTGACAGGGACGCTAGCGGGAGTGGAGACCCAGTACTTC
abundance: -; v_gene: TRBV30; j_gene: TRBJ2-3; d_gene: TRBD2; CDR3aa: CAWSLLAGGPGYF; CDR3nt: TGTGCCTGGAGTTTACTAGCGGGAGGGCCGGGGTATTTT
abundance: -; v_gene: TRBV7-2; j_gene: TRBJ2-5; d_gene: -; CDR3aa: CASSLGGVGETQYF; CDR3nt: TGTGCCAGCAGCTTAGGAGGAGTCGGAGAGACCCAGTACTTC
abundance: -; v_gene: TRBV3-1/TRBV3-2; j_gene: TRBJ1-1; d_gene: TRBD1; CDR3aa: CASSQVRDRGTEAFF; CDR3nt: TGTGCCAGCAGCCAAGTTCGGGACAGGGGGACTGAAGCTTTCTTT
abundance: -; v_gene: TRBV5-1; j_gene: TRBJ2-3; d_gene: -; CDR3aa: CATGDGSPTDTQYF; CDR3nt: TGCGCCACCGGCGATGGTAGCCCGACAGATACGCAGTATTTT
abundance: -; v_gene: TRBV28; j_gene: TRBJ2-7; d_gene: TRBD2; CDR3aa: CASSPWASGRALGEQYF; CDR3nt: TGTGCCAGCAGCCCTTGGGCTAGCGGGAGGGCCTTGGGCGAGCAGTACTTC
abundance: -; v_gene: TRBV28; j_gene: TRBJ1-2; d_gene: TRBD1; CDR3aa: CASRGTEDLLDYGYTF; CDR3nt: TGTGCCAGCAGGGGGACAGAAGACTTGTTGGACTATGGCTACACCTTC
abundance: -; v_gene: TRBV7-2; j_gene: TRBJ2-5; d_gene: TRBD2; CDR3aa: CASSKRERETQYF; CDR3nt: TGTGCCAGCAGCAAGCGGGAGCGGGAGACCCAGTACTTC
abundance: once; v_gene: TRBV5-1; j_gene: TRBJ2-5; d_gene: -; CDR3aa: CASSRQALETQYF; CDR3nt: TGCGCCAGCAGCCGACAGGCTTTGGAGACCCAGTACTTC
abundance: -; v_gene: TRBV19; j_gene: TRBJ1-2; d_gene: TRBD1; CDR3aa: CASSPRRGQVAYGYTF; CDR3nt: TGTGCCAGTAGCCCCAGAAGGGGACAGGTGGCCTATGGCTACACCTTC
abundance: -; v_gene: TRBV7-2; j_gene: TRBJ2-3; d_gene: TRBD2; CDR3aa: CASSLVTSGTGPQYF; CDR3nt: TGTGCCAGCAGCTTAGTAACTAGCGGGACTGGGCCGCAGTATTTT
abundance: -; v_gene: TRBV7-2; j_gene: TRBJ1-1; d_gene: -; CDR3aa: CASSLASGHPTEAFF; CDR3nt: TGTGCCAGCAGCTTAGCTTCGGGACACCCCACTGAAGCTTTCTTT
abundance: -; v_gene: TRBV7-9; j_gene: TRBJ1-1; d_gene: -; CDR3aa: CASSLNSGVRGTEAFF; CDR3nt: TGTGCCAGCAGTCTCAACTCAGGGGTGAGGGGCACTGAAGCTTTCTTT
abundance: -; v_gene: TRBV4-2; j_gene: TRBJ2-2; d_gene: TRBD2; CDR3aa: CASLSGGSTGELFF; CDR3nt: TGTGCCTCCCTAAGCGGGGGGAGCACCGGGGAGCTGTTTTTT
abundance: -; v_gene: TRBV7-9; j_gene: TRBJ2-7; d_gene: TRBD2; CDR3aa: CASSLSGSSSHEQYF; CDR3nt: TGTGCCAGCAGCTTGAGCGGGAGTAGTTCCCACGAGCAGTACTTC
abundance: -; v_gene: TRBV6-5; j_gene: TRBJ2-5; d_gene: TRBD2; CDR3aa: CASSYPTSGRSGTQYF; CDR3nt: TGTGCCAGCAGTTACCCGACTAGCGGGAGGTCGGGGACCCAGTACTTC
abundance: -; v_gene: TRBV5-3; j_gene: TRBJ2-5; d_gene: TRBD2; CDR3aa: CARSQGLAGIIQETQYF; CDR3nt: TGTGCCAGAAGCCAAGGACTAGCGGGGATAATACAAGAGACCCAGTACTTC
abundance: -; v_gene: TRBV28; j_gene: TRBJ1-5; d_gene: -; CDR3aa: CASNSHSNQPQHF; CDR3nt: TGTGCCAGCAACTCGCATAGCAATCAGCCCCAGCATTTT
abundance: -; v_gene: TRBV5-6; j_gene: TRBJ2-1; d_gene: -; CDR3aa: CASSATGNEQFF; CDR3nt: TGTGCCAGCAGCGCGACAGGCAATGAGCAGTTCTTC
abundance: -; v_gene: TRBV29-1; j_gene: TRBJ2-7; d_gene: -; CDR3aa: CSVGNSDEQYF; CDR3nt: TGCAGCGTTGGCAACAGTGACGAGCAGTACTTC
abundance: -; v_gene: TRBV9; j_gene: TRBJ1-1; d_gene: -; CDR3aa: CASSVKPGANTEAFF; CDR3nt: TGTGCCAGCAGCGTAAAACCAGGCGCGAACACTGAAGCTTTCTTT
abundance: -; v_gene: TRBV9; j_gene: TRBJ1-1; d_gene: -; CDR3aa: CASSGEGGTEAFF; CDR3nt: TGTGCCAGCAGCGGAGAAGGGGGAACCGAAGCTTTCTTT
abundance: -; v_gene: TRBV28; j_gene: TRBJ2-7; d_gene: TRBD2; CDR3aa: CASSLVSGSSYEQYF; CDR3nt: TGTGCCAGCAGTCTCGTCAGCGGGAGCTCCTACGAGCAGTACTTC
abundance: -; v_gene: TRBV28; j_gene: TRBJ1-1; d_gene: -; CDR3aa: CASIPGEGVTNTEAFF; CDR3nt: TGTGCCAGCATTCCGGGGGAGGGCGTAACGAACACTGAAGCTTTCTTT
abundance: -; v_gene: TRBV13; j_gene: TRBJ2-3; d_gene: -; CDR3aa: CASSLRAERTDTQYF; CDR3nt: TGTGCCAGCAGCTTGAGGGCGGAGCGCACAGATACGCAGTATTTT
abundance: -; v_gene: TRBV10-1; j_gene: TRBJ2-2; d_gene: TRBD2; CDR3aa: CASSDSSSGRYDTGELFF; CDR3nt: TGCGCCAGCAGTGATTCATCTAGCGGGAGGTACGACACCGGGGAGCTGTTTTTT
abundance: -; v_gene: TRBV7-3; j_gene: TRBJ2-1; d_gene: -; CDR3aa: CASSQTRDNEQFF; CDR3nt: TGTGCCAGCAGCCAAACTAGAGACAATGAGCAGTTCTTC
abundance: -; v_gene: TRBV3-1/TRBV3-2; j_gene: TRBJ1-2; d_gene: -; CDR3aa: CASSQGVGAFYGYTF; CDR3nt: TGTGCCAGCAGCCAAGGTGTAGGGGCCTTCTATGGCTACACCTTC
abundance: -; v_gene: TRBV6-7; j_gene: TRBJ1-1; d_gene: -; CDR3aa: CASGGRNTEAFF; CDR3nt: TGTGCCAGTGGAGGACGGAACACTGAAGCTTTCTTT
abundance: -; v_gene: TRBV6-5; j_gene: TRBJ2-1; d_gene: TRBD2; CDR3aa: CASKRTSGGYNEQFF; CDR3nt: TGTGCCAGCAAACGGACTAGCGGGGGGTACAATGAGCAGTTCTTC
abundance: few; v_gene: TRBV6-2/TRBV6-3; j_gene: TRBJ1-5; d_gene: -; CDR3aa: CASSLRYSNQPQHF; CDR3nt: TGTGCCAGCAGCTTACGGTATAGCAATCAGCCCCAGCATTTT
abundance: -; v_gene: TRBV4-3; j_gene: TRBJ2-7; d_gene: TRBD2; CDR3aa: CASSQEWEGIYEQYF; CDR3nt: TGCGCCAGCAGCCAAGAGTGGGAGGGGATCTACGAGCAGTACTTC
abundance: -; v_gene: TRBV28; j_gene: TRBJ2-5; d_gene: -; CDR3aa: CASSLRGQETQYF; CDR3nt: TGTGCCAGCAGTTTAAGGGGGCAAGAGACCCAGTACTTC
abundance: -; v_gene: TRBV7-6; j_gene: TRBJ2-7; d_gene: TRBD2; CDR3aa: CASSPSPSGEYEQYF; CDR3nt: TGTGCCAGCAGCCCCTCACCTAGCGGAGAGTACGAGCAGTACTTC
abundance: -; v_gene: TRBV11-1; j_gene: TRBJ2-1; d_gene: TRBD2; CDR3aa: CASSLDLAGEAEQFF; CDR3nt: TGTGCCAGCAGCTTAGACCTAGCGGGAGAGGCTGAGCAGTTCTTC
abundance: -; v_gene: TRBV7-2; j_gene: TRBJ2-3; d_gene: -; CDR3aa: CASSSGDTDTQYF; CDR3nt: TGTGCCAGCAGCTCGGGAGACACAGATACGCAGTATTTT
abundance: -; v_gene: TRBV7-8; j_gene: TRBJ2-1; d_gene: TRBD2; CDR3aa: CASSSNPPVVAGGDHNEQFF; CDR3nt: TGTGCCAGCAGCTCTAACCCCCCCGTGGTAGCGGGAGGGGACCACAATGAGCAGTTCTTC
abundance: -; v_gene: TRBV6-5; j_gene: TRBJ2-1; d_gene: TRBD2; CDR3aa: CASSLTSDEQFF; CDR3nt: TGTGCCAGCAGCCTGACTAGCGATGAGCAGTTCTTC
abundance: -; v_gene: TRBV6-5; j_gene: TRBJ2-2; d_gene: -; CDR3aa: CASSWMRRPTGELFF; CDR3nt: TGTGCCAGCAGTTGGATGAGGAGGCCCACCGGGGAGCTGTTTTTT
abundance: once; v_gene: TRBV5-1; j_gene: TRBJ2-3; d_gene: TRBD2; CDR3aa: CASYGTSGADTQYF; CDR3nt: TGCGCCAGCTACGGGACTAGCGGGGCAGATACGCAGTATTTT
abundance: -; v_gene: TRBV24-1; j_gene: TRBJ2-2; d_gene: TRBD2; CDR3aa: CATSDPSTSSGTGELFF; CDR3nt: TGTGCCACCAGTGATCCCTCGACTAGCTCGGGCACCGGGGAGCTGTTTTTT
abundance: -; v_gene: TRBV29-1; j_gene: TRBJ1-1; d_gene: -; CDR3aa: CSVATGRNTEAFF; CDR3nt: TGCAGCGTAGCAACAGGGCGGAACACTGAAGCTTTCTTT
abundance: -; v_gene: TRBV18; j_gene: TRBJ2-1; d_gene: -; CDR3aa: CASSVTGNSYNEQFF; CDR3nt: TGTGCCAGCTCAGTGACAGGTAACTCCTACAATGAGCAGTTCTTC
abundance: -; v_gene: TRBV7-2; j_gene: TRBJ2-1; d_gene: TRBD2; CDR3aa: CASSFSGRIYNEQFF; CDR3nt: TGTGCCAGCAGCTTTAGCGGGAGGATTTACAATGAGCAGTTCTTC
abundance: -; v_gene: TRBV3-1/TRBV3-2; j_gene: TRBJ2-7; d_gene: -; CDR3aa: CASSQLLRSEQYF; CDR3nt: TGTGCCAGCAGCCAATTACTCCGGTCCGAGCAGTACTTC
abundance: -; v_gene: TRBV29-1; j_gene: TRBJ2-7; d_gene: -; CDR3aa: CSVVGAYEQYF; CDR3nt: TGCAGCGTTGTAGGGGCCTACGAGCAGTACTTC
abundance: -; v_gene: TRBV27; j_gene: TRBJ2-2; d_gene: TRBD2; CDR3aa: CASSSGLAGPTGELFF; CDR3nt: TGTGCCAGCAGTTCAGGACTAGCGGGACCTACCGGGGAGCTGTTTTTT
abundance: -; v_gene: TRBV3-1/TRBV3-2; j_gene: TRBJ1-4; d_gene: -; CDR3aa: CASSQDRVVSEKLFF; CDR3nt: TGTGCCAGCAGCCAAGATCGGGTAGTATCCGAAAAACTGTTTTTT
abundance: -; v_gene: TRBV9; j_gene: TRBJ2-6; d_gene: TRBD2; CDR3aa: CASSPGTSGPRRGPGANVLTF; CDR3nt: TGTGCCAGCAGCCCAGGGACTAGCGGGCCCAGGCGGGGGCCTGGGGCCAACGTCCTGACTTTC
abundance: -; v_gene: TRBV5-1; j_gene: TRBJ2-7; d_gene: -; CDR3aa: CASSPSSLYEQYF; CDR3nt: TGCGCCAGCAGCCCGTCTAGTCTCTACGAGCAGTACTTC